A selection of T cell receptor beta chains follows, all from one sample in a study of blood T cells in healthy people across ages. TCRdb itself ran the 5' RACE reads through MiXCR, one entry per CDR3 protein. This table has 550,000 to 750,000 distinct CDR3 sequences, around a fifth appearing once. Sequencing was done on a sample of blood. Receptors were obtained from a man between 65 and 80 years old in good health. CDR3s include the opening cysteine and the closing phenylalanine or tryptophan. D genes are given only for firm matches. Size tells how often a clone was seen (once, few, many) or the class of an expanded clone, and some rows leave it out.

>TRBJ2-2|.|many|TRBV3-1
CASSQIKTLNTGELFF
TGTGCCAGCAGCCAGATCAAGACATTGAACACCGGGGAGCTGTTTTTT
>TRBJ2-3|TRBD2|.|TRBV25-1
CASSESGRSTDTQYF
TGTGCCAGCAGTGAAAGCGGGAGGTCTACAGATACGCAGTATTTT
>TRBJ2-1|.|few|TRBV9
CASSVGGIGNEQFF
TGTGCCAGCAGCGTAGGCGGGATTGGGAATGAGCAGTTCTTC
>TRBJ2-7|.|.|TRBV6-1
CASRKEEGISYEQYF
TGTGCCAGCAGAAAAGAGGAGGGAATCTCCTACGAGCAGTACTTC
>TRBJ2-5|.|few|TRBV25-1
CASSELGWEQYF
TGTGCCAGCAGTGAATTGGGGTGGGAGCAGTACTTC
>TRBJ2-1|TRBD2|few|TRBV9
CASSVESGTSGSNEQFF
TGTGCCAGCAGCGTTGAATCCGGGACTAGCGGGAGCAATGAGCAGTTCTTC
>TRBJ2-1|TRBD2|many|TRBV2
CASRSSGSRYNEQFF
TGTGCCAGCAGGTCTAGCGGGAGTAGGTACAATGAGCAGTTCTTC
>TRBJ2-7|.|many|TRBV27
CASSLSSFGEQYF
TGTGCCAGCAGTTTATCCTCATTTGGCGAGCAGTACTTC
>TRBJ2-7|TRBD2|many|TRBV27
CASSLSLAGYEQYF
TGTGCCAGCAGTTTATCTCTAGCGGGTTACGAGCAGTACTTC
>TRBJ2-3|.|.|TRBV7-7
CASSTSPPDTQYF
TGTGCTAGCAGCACTAGCCCTCCAGATACGCAGTATTTT
>TRBJ2-5|.|few|TRBV12-3/TRBV12-4
CASSLISETQYF
TGTGCCAGCAGTTTAATCTCGGAGACCCAGTACTTC
>TRBJ1-2|TRBD1|few|TRBV6-2/TRBV6-3
CASSAGQGLLGYTF
TGTGCCAGCAGTGCAGGACAGGGCCTCTTGGGCTACACCTTC
>TRBJ2-7|.|few|TRBV10-2
CASSAEGRYEQYF
TGCGCCAGCAGCGCCGAGGGCCGCTACGAGCAGTACTTC
>TRBJ2-7|.|few|TRBV19
CASSINPGPSYEQYF
TGTGCCAGTAGTATCAATCCAGGGCCCTCCTACGAGCAGTACTTC
>TRBJ2-1|.|.|TRBV3-1
CASSPGTVSGEQFF
TGTGCCAGCAGCCCAGGGACTGTTAGTGGTGAGCAGTTCTTC
>TRBJ2-4|.|.|TRBV7-2
CASSPWDSPETIQYF
TGTGCCAGCAGCCCTTGGGACTCTCCAGAAACGATTCAGTACTTC
>TRBJ2-2|.|.|TRBV20-1
CSARMGSLTGELFF
TGCAGTGCTAGAATGGGCAGCCTGACCGGGGAGCTGTTTTTT
>TRBJ2-7|TRBD2|few|TRBV2
CASRSRLAGSYEQYF
TGTGCCAGCAGGTCAAGGCTAGCGGGCTCCTACGAGCAGTACTTC
>TRBJ2-5|.|few|TRBV7-2
CASSLEPGGWGETQYF
TGTGCCAGCAGCTTAGAACCGGGGGGCTGGGGAGAGACCCAGTACTTC
>TRBJ1-5|.|.|TRBV6-5
CASSYSLGVGGNQPQHF
TGTGCCAGCAGTTACTCTCTCGGGGTTGGGGGCAATCAGCCCCAGCATTTT
>TRBJ2-1|.|few|TRBV12-3/TRBV12-4
CASKLEVSSYNEQFF
TGTGCCAGCAAGCTCGAAGTCAGCTCCTACAATGAGCAGTTCTTC
>TRBJ1-4|TRBD1|few|TRBV9
CASSPGQGVIWTNEKLFF
TGTGCCAGCAGCCCCGGACAGGGGGTTATATGGACTAATGAAAAACTGTTTTTT
>TRBJ2-6|.|few|TRBV12-3/TRBV12-4
CASSSGGPGANVLTF
TGTGCCAGCAGTTCCGGAGGTCCTGGGGCCAACGTCCTGACTTTC